This TCR beta chain was sequenced during a study of cytomegalovirus exposure and HLA in healthy donors. Study details: It was reported in a later analysis that the 120 or so validation repertoires used the same platform as the roughly 700 first-cohort repertoires.

The CDR3 consists of 15 residues. Germline V gene data show CDR1 as SGHVS and CDR2 as FNYEAQ. The V and J ends lost 5 bases and 2 bases respectively, with 16 bases between them. Study-wide results and limits: The tendency of first-cohort TCR clusters to co-occur in the 90 to 150 validation repertoires emerged from a later analysis. It was reportedly the case that the classifier diagnosed cytomegalovirus status with high specificity and sensitivity. Researchers reported that three CMV-associated chains were confirmed in vitro as CMV antigen-specific.

As regards this clone: Its antigen is still unknown.

This table comes from immunoSEQ multiplex PCR, and its TCRdb copy is limited to in-frame clones, with some not included. The sample yields some 170,000 clones, about 86% seen once. J is TRBJ2-7 and V is TRBV7-6, with a weak D call TRBD1 (5 bases). Specimen: PBMCs. This receptor was identified in a woman in her twenties or thirties in good health and CMV-seronegative. CDR3 loop: CASSPTVKGTYEQYF. As DNA, the CDR3 is TGTGCCAGCAGCCCGACAGTGAAGGGAACCTACGAGCAGTACTTC. Combining the CDR3 with reference TRBV7-6 and TRBJ2-7 gives the whole variable domain GAGVSQSPRYKVTKRGQDVALRCDPISGHVSLYWYRQALGQGPEFLTYFNYEAQQDKSGLPNDRFSAERPEGSISTLTIQRTEQRDSAMYRCASSPTVKGTYEQYFGPGTRLTVT.